What follows are 3 T cell receptor beta chains derived from one specimen sequenced in a study of T cell repertoires in cytomegalovirus infection. TCRdb re-analysed the reads in MiXCR, keeping a single row per CDR3 protein. This table has around 240,000 distinct CDR3 sequences, 22% appearing once. The sample comprised CD8+ T cells from PBMCs. Every receptor here comes from a human donor in good health (CMV status not recorded). Some clones in this sample may be carry-over from other donors' samples.

Comments on this clonotype: Since no conserved phenylalanine or tryptophan closes the CDR3, a read error is the likely cause. V is TRBV6-6 and J is TRBJ2-7; D ambiguous. This CDR3 comprises 11 residues. The V end lost 6 bases, the J end lost 2 bases, and 5 bases lay between the germline ends. Germline CDR1 MNHNY, CDR2 SVGAGI (reference sequence). CDR3 residues: CASRAAYEQYL. CDR3 in DNA: TGTGCCAGCAGGGCAGCCTACGAGCAGTACCTC.

The gene calls are TRBV20-1 and TRBJ2-7; tentatively, D is TRBD2 (6 bases). Germline-derived CDR1 and CDR2 are DFQATT and SNEGSKA (reference sequence). Trimming took 0 bases from V and 0 from J, leaving 18 bases between them. The CDR3 length is 17 residues. The CDR3 region has the DNA TGCAGTGCTAGAGATCCCCTCAGGCTAGCGTTCTCCTACGAGCAGTACTTC. Translating it yields CSARDPLRLAFSYEQYF.

In this sample, this clonotype turned up many times. The chain links TRBV4-1 to TRBJ2-3; TRBD2 matches 8 bases. Losses at the gene ends were 0 bases for V and 3 bases for J; bases not matched to a gene: 11. Germline CDR1 MGHRA, CDR2 YSYEKL. This CDR3 is built from 18 residues. In nucleotides, the CDR3 is TGCGCCAGCAGCCAAGAAGAGGTAGGACTAGCTAGAACAGATACGCAGTATTTT. Its protein is CASSQEEVGLARTDTQYF.